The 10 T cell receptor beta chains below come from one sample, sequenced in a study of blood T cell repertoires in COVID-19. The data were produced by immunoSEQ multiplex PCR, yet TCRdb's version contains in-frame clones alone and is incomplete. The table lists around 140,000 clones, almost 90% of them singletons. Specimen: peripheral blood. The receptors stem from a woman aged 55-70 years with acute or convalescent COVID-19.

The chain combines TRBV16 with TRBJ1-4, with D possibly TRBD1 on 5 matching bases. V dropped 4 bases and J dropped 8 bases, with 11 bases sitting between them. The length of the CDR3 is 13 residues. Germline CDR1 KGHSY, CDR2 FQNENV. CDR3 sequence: CASSPPAGEKLFF. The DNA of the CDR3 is TGTGCCAGCAGCCCCCCAGCAGGGGAAAAACTGTTTTTT.

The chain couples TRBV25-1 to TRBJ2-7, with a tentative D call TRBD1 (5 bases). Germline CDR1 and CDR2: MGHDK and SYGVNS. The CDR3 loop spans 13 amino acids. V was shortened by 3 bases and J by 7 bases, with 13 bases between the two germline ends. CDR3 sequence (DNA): TGTGCCAGCAGTGAGCCAGGGCTGGGGGAGCAGTACTTC. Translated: CASSEPGLGEQYF.

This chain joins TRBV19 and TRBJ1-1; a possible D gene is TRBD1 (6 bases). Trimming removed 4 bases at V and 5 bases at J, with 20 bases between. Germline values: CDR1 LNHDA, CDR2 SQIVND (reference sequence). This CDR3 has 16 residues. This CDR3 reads CASSKGVGQGSTEAFF. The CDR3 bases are TGTGCCAGTAGTAAAGGGGTGGGGCAGGGGAGTACTGAAGCTTTCTTT.

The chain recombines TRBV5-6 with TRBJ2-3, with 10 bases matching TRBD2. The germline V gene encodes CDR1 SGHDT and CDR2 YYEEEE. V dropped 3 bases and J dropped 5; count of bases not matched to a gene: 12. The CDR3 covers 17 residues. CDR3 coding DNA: TGTGCCAGCAGCTCGTTGGGGAGCGGGGGGGCTGTAGATACGCAGTATTTT. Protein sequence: CASSSLGSGGAVDTQYF.

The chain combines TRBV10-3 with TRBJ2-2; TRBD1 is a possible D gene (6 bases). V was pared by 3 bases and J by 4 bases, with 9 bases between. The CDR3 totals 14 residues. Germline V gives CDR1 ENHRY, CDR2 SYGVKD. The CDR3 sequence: CAISDRQATGELFF. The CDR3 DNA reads TGTGCCATCAGTGATAGACAGGCCACCGGGGAGCTGTTTTTT.

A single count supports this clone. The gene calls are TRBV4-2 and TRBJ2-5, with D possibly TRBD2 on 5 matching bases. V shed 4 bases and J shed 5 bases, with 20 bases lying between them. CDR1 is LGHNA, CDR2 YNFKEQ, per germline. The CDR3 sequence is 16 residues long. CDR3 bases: TGTGCCAGCAGCCCCAAGGACTCCCCCTTGGTGGAGACCCAGTACTTC. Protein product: CASSPKDSPLVETQYF.

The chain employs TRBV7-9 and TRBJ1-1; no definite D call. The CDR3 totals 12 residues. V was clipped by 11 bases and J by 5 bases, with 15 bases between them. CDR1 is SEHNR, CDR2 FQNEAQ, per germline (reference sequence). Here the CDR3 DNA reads TGTGCCGCGGGTCCGGCGGAAACTGAAGCTTTCTTT. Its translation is CAAGPAETEAFF. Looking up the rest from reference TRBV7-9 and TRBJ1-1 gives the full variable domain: DTGVSQNPRHKITKRGQNVTFRCDPISEHNRLYWYRQTLGQGPEFLTYFQNEAQLEKSRLLSDRFSAERPKGSFSTLEIQRTEQGDSAMYLCAAGPAETEAFFGQGTRLTVV.

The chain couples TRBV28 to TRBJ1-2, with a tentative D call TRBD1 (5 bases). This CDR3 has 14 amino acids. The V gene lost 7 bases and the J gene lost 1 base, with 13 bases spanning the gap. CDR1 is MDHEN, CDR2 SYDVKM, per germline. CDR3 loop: CASIPGGVNYGYTF. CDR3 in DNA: TGTGCCAGCATCCCCGGGGGGGTTAACTATGGCTACACCTTC.

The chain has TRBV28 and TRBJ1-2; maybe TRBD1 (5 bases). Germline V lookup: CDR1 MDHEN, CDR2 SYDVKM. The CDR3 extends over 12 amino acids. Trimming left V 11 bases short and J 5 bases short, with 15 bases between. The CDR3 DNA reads TGTGCCTCCAGCGGGACCTTTTATGGCTACACCTTC. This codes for CASSGTFYGYTF.

The CDR3 nucleotides read TGCGCCAGCATGCGGGGCGGGGTTTCCCTAAGCACAGATACGCAGTATTTT. Its protein is CASMRGGVSLSTDTQYF. The rearrangement joins TRBV10-1 to TRBJ2-3, with a possible D match to TRBD2 (6 bases). Germline loops: CDR1 WNHNN, CDR2 SYGVQD (reference sequence). The CDR3 is 17 residues long. Trimming cost V 7 bases and J 0 bases, with 20 bases left between them.